Reported below is one T cell receptor (beta chain). This entry belongs to a study of human CD8 memory T cell subsets. UMI-labeled 5' RACE yielded the TCR beta libraries. TCRdb derives one entry per CDR3 protein from the 5' RACE reads, leaving out DNA. The sample data list 6,000 to 9,500 distinct CDR3 sequences. Germline V CDR1 and CDR2: SGHNT, YENEEA. This CDR3 is built from 14 residues. Classification as TPEX applied to CCR7+ PD-1+ TIGIT+ early memory CD8+ T cells bearing exhausted-like traits. Buffy coats of healthy donors supplied the PBMC. RNA came from duplicate vials of roughly 150,000 sorted CD8+ T cells per subset.

The chain is built from TRBV11-3 and TRBJ1-5; TCRdb's D gene call, TRBD1, goes unchecked for lack of DNA. The origin of this receptor is a human donor in good health. The sequenced sample consisted of CD8+ T cells from PBMCs. The CDR3 is CASSLSGCGQPQHF.